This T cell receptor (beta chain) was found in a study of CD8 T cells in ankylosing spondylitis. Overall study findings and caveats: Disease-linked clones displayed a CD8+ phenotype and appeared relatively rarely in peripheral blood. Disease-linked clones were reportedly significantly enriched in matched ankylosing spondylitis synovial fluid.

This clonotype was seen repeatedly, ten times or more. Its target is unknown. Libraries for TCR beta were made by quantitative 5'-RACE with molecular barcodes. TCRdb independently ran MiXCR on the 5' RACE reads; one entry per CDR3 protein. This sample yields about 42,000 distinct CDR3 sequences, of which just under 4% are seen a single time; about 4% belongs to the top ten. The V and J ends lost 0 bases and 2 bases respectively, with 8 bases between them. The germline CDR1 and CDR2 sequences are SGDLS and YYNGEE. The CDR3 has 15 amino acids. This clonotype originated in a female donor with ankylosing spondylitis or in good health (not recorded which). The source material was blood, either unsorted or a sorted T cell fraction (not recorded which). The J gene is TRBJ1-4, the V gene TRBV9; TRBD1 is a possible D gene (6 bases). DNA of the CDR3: TGTGCCAGCAGCGTAGAGGGGGTTACTAATGAAAAACTGTTTTTT. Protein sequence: CASSVEGVTNEKLFF.